This T cell receptor beta chain derives from a study of shared clonotypes between healthy human individuals (dated by TCRdb to the early 2020s). In terms of the full investigation: A few men and a couple of women, aged 18 to 49 years, made up the cohort. For each donor, three plates each were used for CD4 naive and CD4 memory, two plates were used for CD8 naive, and one plate was used for CD8 memory. Between about 0.8 and 8.9 billion PBMCs per donor were obtained by leukapheresis. Different laboratories and diverse techniques were used to prepare libraries and sequence TCR repertoires, to increase sequencing depth and limit assay-specific biases. The study deeply sequenced blood TCR repertoires of five healthy adults to estimate repertoire size and the extent of clonotype sharing between individuals.

Findings and caveats that apply to the study as a whole: The genetic and exposure-history diversity represented was limited by the small number of donors. Sampling was restricted to blood, and TCR repertoires in tissue are likely to differ from TCR repertoires in blood. Even with the large sequencing depth, rarefaction of the sorted-subset datasets indicated that sequencing was incomplete. About 5% of naive CD4, 3.5% of naive CD8, roughly 2.4% of memory CD4, and about 0.4% of memory CD8 clonotypes were shared across several donors. Clonotypes shared by all four sorted-subset donors showed higher generation probabilities than non-shared clonotypes. Estimated clonotype richness was generally larger for naive than for memory subsets. Based on pairwise subsampling, the degree of clonotype sharing among donors was expected to be affected by sequencing depth.

Using the deep immunoSEQ assay, TCR CDR3 regions were amplified from genomic DNA by multiplex PCR. Extracted genomic DNA from each cell subset was spread evenly across all wells of several immunoSEQ 96-well plates, with each plate serving as a replicate. Each replicate PCR for sorted subsets received roughly 0.2 ug genomic DNA, equal to around 32,000 T cell genomes. Purified libraries were measured with a Qubit 3.0 fluorometer, size-checked on a Bioanalyzer 2100, and measured again with the KAPA Library Quantification kit. Every immunoSEQ 96-well plate was sequenced on a separate single-read 150-cycle Illumina NextSeq 550 flow cell. Per the authors' processing: Because the immunoSEQ output held only junctional sequences and lacked quality scores, the filtering could not match the filtering applied to full-length reads. Sequences were annotated with PyIR, a Python wrapper for IgBLAST v1.9, using IMGT germline references to assign V/J genes and CDR3. Any read was removed if the V/J assignment was weak (E-value above 1e-6), the CDR3 was missing, or the read contained stop codons, out-of-frame junctions, or ambiguous translated residues. V3J clonotypes were defined as sequences sharing the same inferred V gene, J gene, and CDR3 amino acid sequence. The percentage overlap between two repertoires was calculated by dividing the number of shared unique clonotypes by the size of the smaller repertoire. Repertoire richness was assessed with RTK rarefaction, the Chao1 estimator, and Recon v2.1 estimates of unobserved clonotypes. OLGA was used to compute generation probabilities for all TCRbeta clonotypes that the gDNA method yielded from several donors. TCRdb took this table from immuneACCESS and kept in-frame rearrangements with V and J called. Such tables lack part of the clones; where checked against another copy, unresolved V genes explain under half of the gap, and the rest is unexplained. Clonal size and the V and J genes are those of that table, whereas D and trimming came from the DNA. In all, the sample holds approximately 980,000 clones, and approximately 76% of those were seen once. 1.5% of the sample is in the top ten clones.

The germline V gene sets CDR1 to SNHLY and CDR2 to FYNNEI. Between the V and J ends, shortened by 8 bases and 4 bases respectively, the junction contains 9 bases. The CDR3 holds 11 amino acids from the cysteine to the phenylalanine. Only CDR3 DNA is held: 33 bases, read in frame from base 1. On this clone itself: Its recognized antigen is unknown. No much larger clonotype is one base removed from it; base qualities were not supplied. Different DNA sequences within this sample yield the same CDR3.

The donors were healthy, HIV-negative adults who had no recently reported acute infections or vaccinations. Every donor was a Caucasian adult living in Nashville, Tennessee, USA. CD4+ T cells were enriched by magnetic negative selection, after which naive cells were positively selected on CD45RA and the negative fraction was taken as the memory subset. Blood was collected by leukapheresis, and PBMCs were isolated by Ficoll-Histopaque density gradient centrifugation and then cryopreserved in liquid nitrogen vapor phase. Purity and quantity of every magnetically sorted T cell population were checked by analytical flow cytometry. Genomic DNA was isolated from every sorted fraction and measured by UV absorbance on a Nanodrop 2000c.

This TCR came from a man aged 18 to 30 in good health. Sequenced sample: memory CD4+ T cells sorted from blood. This specimen's cell subset or site label, interpreted: CD45RA-negative fraction. The V gene is TRBV2 and the J gene is TRBJ2-7; the D gene identity is not certain. The nucleotides are TGTGCCAGCTCACCAAATTACGAGCAGTACTTC. Its protein is CASSPNYEQYF.